This record looks at one TCR beta chain sequence and its context. Its antigen is undetermined. Measured with immunoSEQ multiplex PCR; TCRdb has only the in-frame clones, and not every one. The table shows approximately 120,000 clones, with about 91% occurring only once. This entry comes from a study of T cell responses to AZD1222 COVID-19 vaccine. Regarding the study as a whole: Donors, mostly white British, included more females; clonal diversity was possibly underestimated.

Germline V gene lookup returns CDR1 LNHDA and CDR2 SQIVND (reference sequence). The V and J ends lost 5 bases and 0 bases respectively, with 8 bases between them. This CDR3 comprises 14 residues. The chain has TRBV19 and TRBJ1-3, with D hard to call. The TCR was taken from an adult in good health. Sequencing used peripheral blood, obtained on day 0 of AZD1222 vaccination. The CDR3 nucleotides are TGTGCCAGTAGTGGTGCAGCCTCTGGAAACACCATATATTTT. Its translation: CASSGAASGNTIYF. Together with reference TRBV19 and TRBJ1-3, the CDR3 gives the full variable domain: DGGITQSPKYLFRKEGQNVTLSCEQNLNHDAMYWYRQDPGQGLRLIYYSQIVNDFQKGDIAEGYSVSREKKESFPLTVTSAQKNPTAFYLCASSGAASGNTIYFGEGSWLTVV.